These T cell receptor beta chains were read from a single sample in a study of identical twins. TCRdb redid the calling of the 5' RACE reads with MiXCR, one entry per CDR3 protein. This sample has approximately 670,000 distinct CDR3 sequences, with roughly 6% found just once. The sample taken for sequencing was naive T cells sorted from blood. Every receptor here comes from a man between 18 and 35 years old in good health. CDR3s include the opening cysteine and the closing phenylalanine or tryptophan. The order of the fields is D gene, V gene, J gene, clone size, CDR3 DNA, CDR3 protein. D genes are given only for firm matches. Where a row states a size, it is once, few, many or the class of an expanded clone; other rows omit it.

>NA|TRBV12-3/TRBV12-4|TRBJ2-5|many
TGTGCCAGCAGTTTCGGCCACTTAGAGACCCAGTACTTC
CASSFGHLETQYF
>TRBD2|TRBV12-3/TRBV12-4|TRBJ2-7|many
TGTGCCAGCCGGGAGGGAGGCTCCTACGAGCAGTACTTC
CASREGGSYEQYF
>TRBD2|TRBV28|TRBJ2-7|many
TGTGCCAGCTCCGGGACTAGCGGGATAGCAGGTTCCTACGAGCAGTACTTC
CASSGTSGIAGSYEQYF
>TRBD1|TRBV27|TRBJ1-5|few
TGTGCCAGCAAGACAGGGGGCTCTCAGCCCCAGCTTTTT
CASKTGGSQPQLF
>NA|TRBV10-3|TRBJ2-7|few
TGTGCCATCAGTGAGTCGGGTGGGGCAGGGTACGAGCAGTACTTC
CAISESGGAGYEQYF
>NA|TRBV20-1|TRBJ2-5|few
TGCAGTGCTACAGAGACCCAGTACTTC
CSATETQYF
>NA|TRBV29-1|TRBJ1-1|many
TGCAGCGTTGAAAGAGTCCTACTTTCTCGAGCTTTCTTT
CSVERVLLSRAFF
>TRBD2|TRBV6-2/TRBV6-3|TRBJ2-1|NA
TGTGCCAGCAACTTAGGACTAGCGACTGACAATGAGCAGTTCTTC
CASNLGLATDNEQFF
>TRBD1|TRBV5-1|TRBJ1-4|few
TGCGCCAGCAGCTTGGGACAGGGGGTTACTAATGAAAAACTGTTTTTT
CASSLGQGVTNEKLFF
>TRBD2|TRBV15|TRBJ2-7|many
TGTGCCACCAGCAGAGAAGGGACTAGCGGCCACGAGCAGTACTTC
CATSREGTSGHEQYF